This TCR beta chain derives from a study of blood T cell repertoires in COVID-19. Study overall: Some COVID-19 samples were acute and others convalescent; all came from the United States, Italy and Spain. From T cells, B-cell-depleted T cells, or PBMCs came the material, which was cDNA or gDNA.

Per the study methods: Estimation of nucleated cell counts relied on the amplification of reference gene primers. TCRdb's table, derived via immunoSEQ multiplex PCR, lists solely in-frame clones and lacks some. V, J and clone size reflect that table, while D and trimming were determined from the DNA. The table lists 150,000 to 180,000 clones, roughly nine tenths of them singletons. The CDR3 length is 15 residues. The germline gives CDR1 MNHEY, CDR2 SVGAGI. Trimming took 6 bases from V and 1 from J; bases not matched to a gene: 8. The TCR was taken from a man in his fifties or sixties with acute or convalescent COVID-19. The V and J genes are TRBV6-5 and TRBJ1-1, with 7 bases fitting TRBD1. Sequences were obtained from peripheral blood. The CDR3 DNA sequence: TGTGCCAGCAGGGGACAGTCAGCGGGGAACACTGAAGCTTTCTTT. Amino acid sequence: CASRGQSAGNTEAFF.